This entry concerns a single TCR beta chain. This clone was seen a handful of times. Its target antigen remains unknown. Base quality data are lacking; no much larger clone is found one base away. This sample is drawn from a study of T cell changes during pregnancy in multiple sclerosis (dated by TCRdb to about 2019). With respect to the entire study: In women with multiple sclerosis, the researchers looked at how the T cell repertoire shifted as pregnancy progressed.

The germline V gene gives CDR1 as SGHRS and CDR2 as YFSETQ. V loses 5 bases at its end and J loses 1 base; junction bases beyond the gene matches: 5. There are 14 amino acids in the CDR3, from cysteine to phenylalanine inclusive. The entry retains the CDR3 DNA only, 42 bases that are in frame from base 1. Libraries were prepared through the immunoSEQ multiplex PCR assay. TCRdb stores this immuneACCESS table with in-frame sequences only. Part of the clones is absent; in the studies checked, under half of the shortfall reflects unresolved V genes, and no reason is known for the rest. The sample contains around 12,000 clones, approximately 88% of them found a single time. The ten most abundant clones make up 7.7% of the sample.

The sequence is built from TRBV5-1 and TRBJ1-1, with 7 bases aligning to TRBD1. The sample was CD8+ T cells from peripheral blood mononuclear cells, taken in the second trimester of pregnancy. The source of this sequence is a female donor in good health, enrolled as a control in a pregnancy study. CDR3 reads: CASRMTGTNTEAFF. The bases read TGCGCCAGCAGAATGACAGGGACGAACACTGAAGCTTTCTTT.